Shown below are 15 T cell receptor beta chains from a single sample sequenced in a study of early T cells in non-severe SARS-CoV-2 infection. A single record per CDR3 protein comes from TCRdb applying MiXCR to the 5' RACE reads. Of around 64,000 distinct CDR3 sequences in the sample, 12% were seen once. The sample was whole blood. Receptors originate from an adult who was a healthcare worker with PCR-confirmed SARS-CoV-2 infection or an uninfected control (not recorded which).

This sequence joins TRBV6-1 and TRBJ2-3; no definite D call. V dropped 7 bases and J dropped 2 bases, with 10 bases sitting between them. This CDR3 region has 13 residues. In germline, CDR1 is MNHNS, CDR2 SASEGT. The DNA for the CDR3 is TGTGCCAGCACCAGGTCGTTCACAGATACGCAGTATTTT. Amino acid sequence: CASTRSFTDTQYF.

This clonotype has at least ten counts. The chain couples TRBV29-1 to TRBJ1-5; D ambiguous. This CDR3 spans 12 amino acids. V was cut by 6 bases and J by 0 bases, with 6 bases left in between. Looked up from germline, CDR1 is SQVTM and CDR2 is ANQGSEA. CDR3 amino acids: CSVQNSNQPQHF. The CDR3 DNA reads as TGCAGCGTACAGAATAGCAATCAGCCCCAGCATTTT. Combining the CDR3 with reference TRBV29-1 and TRBJ1-5 gives the whole variable domain SAVISQKPSRDICQRGTSLTIQCQVDSQVTMMFWYRQQPGQSLTLIATANQGSEATYESGFVIDKFPISRPNLTFSTLTVSNMSPEDSSIYLCSVQNSNQPQHFGDGTRLSIL.

This clonotype has more than one count but fewer than ten. This rearrangement joins TRBV7-3 to TRBJ2-2; TRBD2 aligns across 9 bases. The CDR3 contains 15 residues. The ends lost 5 bases at V and 3 bases at J; junction bases unmatched: 4. CDR1 SGHTA and CDR2 FQGTGA come from the germline V gene. In DNA form, the CDR3 reads TGTGCCAGCAGCACGGGACTAGCTTACACCGGGGAGCTGTTTTTT. Amino acid sequence: CASSTGLAYTGELFF.

This clonotype was found a few times. The chain has TRBV27 and TRBJ1-1; D unclear. V lost 4 bases and J lost 0, with 9 bases in between. Germline CDR1 and CDR2: MNHEY and SMNVEV (reference sequence). The CDR3 totals 14 residues. This CDR3 is CASSSGFMNTEAFF. The CDR3 DNA is TGTGCCAGCAGTTCGGGGTTCATGAACACTGAAGCTTTCTTT.

Only a few counts were recorded for this clonotype. This chain connects TRBV20-1 to TRBJ2-7; 11 bases fit TRBD2. The germline gives CDR1 DFQATT, CDR2 SNEGSKA (reference sequence). The CDR3 is 15 residues long. The trim removed 1 base at V and 7 bases at J, leaving 9 bases unmatched. The CDR3 loop is CSARGQGLAVGEQYF. CDR3 nucleotide sequence: TGCAGTGCTAGAGGCCAGGGACTAGCGGTCGGGGAGCAGTACTTC.

The J gene is TRBJ1-1, the V gene TRBV20-1, with a weak D call TRBD1 (6 bases). The CDR3 has 15 residues. Germline CDR1 is DFQATT and CDR2 is SNEGSKA (reference sequence). V was trimmed by 3 bases and J by 0 bases, leaving 14 bases between them. The CDR3 loop is CSARKTGAMNTEAFF. DNA for the CDR3: TGCAGTGCTAGGAAGACAGGCGCCATGAACACTGAAGCTTTCTTT.

This chain connects TRBV7-9 to TRBJ1-4; 8 bases agree with TRBD1. Per germline, CDR1 SEHNR and CDR2 FQNEAQ (reference sequence). Trimming took 5 bases from V and 5 from J; bases not matched to a gene: 7. The CDR3 is 15 amino acids. Here the CDR3 reads CASSGNRGRNEKLFF. DNA of the CDR3: TGTGCCAGCAGCGGGAACAGGGGGAGGAATGAAAAACTGTTTTTT. Combining the CDR3 with reference TRBV7-9 and TRBJ1-4 gives the whole variable domain DTGVSQNPRHKITKRGQNVTFRCDPISEHNRLYWYRQTLGQGPEFLTYFQNEAQLEKSRLLSDRFSAERPKGSFSTLEIQRTEQGDSAMYLCASSGNRGRNEKLFFGSGTQLSVL.

The rearrangement links TRBV6-5 to TRBJ2-1; D may be TRBD1 (6 bases). Germline-derived CDR1 and CDR2 are MNHEY and SVGAGI. V was pared by 0 bases and J by 0 bases, with 9 bases between. The CDR3 extends over 16 amino acids. The CDR3 DNA reads as TGTGCCAGCAGTTACTCAATAGGGGGCTCCTACAATGAGCAGTTCTTC. Encoded protein: CASSYSIGGSYNEQFF.

This clonotype was seen only a few times. The rearrangement uses TRBV6-5 and TRBJ2-3; D gene unclear. Germline V gene sequence: CDR1 MNHEY, CDR2 SVGAGI. The CDR3 loop spans 14 amino acids. Trimming took 6 bases from V and 0 from J, leaving 10 bases between them. Here the CDR3 reads CASRNRFSTDTQYF. CDR3 bases: TGTGCCAGCAGAAACAGATTTAGCACAGATACGCAGTATTTT.

This clonotype was detected ten times or more. The gene calls are TRBV28 and TRBJ2-2; 10 bases match TRBD2. Unmatched junction bases numbered 1, after V lost 3 bases and J lost 3 bases. The germline V gene encodes CDR1 MDHEN and CDR2 SYDVKM. CDR3 length equals 15 residues. The CDR3 here is CASSLTSGYTGELFF. CDR3 DNA: TGTGCCAGCAGTTTGACTAGCGGGTACACCGGGGAGCTGTTTTTT.

The chain is built from TRBV6-6 and TRBJ2-5, with D tentatively TRBD1 (6 bases). The CDR3 loop spans 13 amino acids. Germline CDR1 is MNHNY and CDR2 is SVGAGI (reference sequence). Trimming took off 4 bases at V and 3 bases at J, with 9 bases between the two ends. CDR3 in amino acids: CASSWGPEETQYF. The CDR3 DNA reads as TGTGCCAGCAGTTGGGGGCCCGAAGAGACCCAGTACTTC.

The rearrangement joins TRBV7-6 to TRBJ2-3, with D maybe TRBD2 (5 bases). Trimming pared 5 bases from V and 10 bases from J, leaving 16 bases between. CDR1 and CDR2 from the germline V gene are SGHVS and FNYEAQ. This CDR3 is 13 amino acids long. The CDR3 DNA reads TGTGCCAGCAGCCCAGGACTGGGCGGAGCGCAGTATTTT. Its translation: CASSPGLGGAQYF.

This clonotype has more than one count but fewer than ten. This chain joins TRBV7-3 and TRBJ2-3; 7 nucleotides line up with TRBD2. CDR1 and CDR2 from the germline V gene are SGHTA and FQGTGA. The CDR3 runs to 15 residues. With V trimmed by 0 bases and J by 6 bases, 6 bases remained unmatched. CDR3 sequence reads: CASSLTAGLPDTQYF. CDR3 DNA sequence: TGTGCCAGCAGCTTAACTGCGGGACTACCTGATACGCAGTATTTT. Using reference TRBV7-3 and TRBJ2-3 for the parts outside the CDR3, the full variable domain is GAGVSQTPSNKVTEKGKYVELRCDPISGHTALYWYRQSLGQGPEFLIYFQGTGAADDSGLPNDRFFAVRPEGSVSTLKIQRTERGDSAVYLCASSLTAGLPDTQYFGPGTRLTVL.

The rearrangement joins TRBV6-6 to TRBJ2-3; TRBD2 matches 7 bases. The CDR3 contains 14 residues. V was pared by 6 bases and J by 2 bases, with 5 bases of the junction left unmatched. Germline V gene lookup returns CDR1 MNHNY and CDR2 SVGAGI (reference sequence). The CDR3: CASRESGDTDTQYF. CDR3 bases: TGTGCCAGCAGGGAGAGCGGGGACACAGATACGCAGTATTTT.

As DNA, the CDR3 is TGTGCCAGCAGCCAAGACTGGAATGAGCAGTTCTTC. Encoded protein: CASSQDWNEQFF. This chain links TRBV14 with TRBJ2-1; D is uncertain. Trimming shortened V by 0 bases and J by 7 bases, and 4 bases separated the two germline ends. CDR1 is SGHDN and CDR2 is FVKESK in the germline V gene. This CDR3 spans 12 amino acids.